The clone carrying this T cell receptor beta chain has more than one count but fewer than ten. Its antigen is unknown. The data derive from a study of type 1 regulatory T cells. TCRdb re-analysed the reads in MiXCR, keeping a single row per CDR3 protein. The data show under 85,000 distinct CDR3 sequences, 49% seen once. J gave up 2 bases and V 6 bases, and 6 bases lay outside the gene matches. Germline V CDR1 and CDR2: SQVTM, ANQGSEA. This CDR3 spans 13 amino acids. The receptor's source is a human donor in good health. The genes are TRBV29-1 and TRBJ2-5; 7 bases line up with TRBD2. Material: cultured non-Tr1 T cells, either the whole culture or a sorted T cell fraction (not recorded which). The CDR3 DNA reads TGCAGCGTAACCGGACTAGATCAAGAGACCCAGTACTTC. It yields the protein CSVTGLDQETQYF.